This T cell receptor (beta chain) was recorded in a study of blood T cell repertoires in COVID-19. Study information: There were acute and convalescent COVID-19 samples, and they came from the United States, Italy and Spain. PBMCs, B-cell-depleted T cells, or T cells were the source of the cDNA or gDNA that made up the material.

V lost 5 bases to trimming and J lost 4 bases; unmatched junction nucleotides: 6. The CDR3 has 14 residues. Germline V lookup: CDR1 SGHTA, CDR2 FQGTGA. Original data processing: Nucleated cell number was recorded as an estimate derived from reference gene primer amplification. Some clones are missing from TCRdb's copy, which holds only in-frame ones; the method was immunoSEQ multiplex PCR. V, J and clone size are those of that table, while D and trimming were read from the DNA. The data contain around 100,000 clones, approximately 88% of them singletons. Source material: peripheral blood. The chain employs TRBV7-3 and TRBJ2-3, with 7 bases aligning to TRBD2. This sequence originates from a woman in her seventies with acute or convalescent COVID-19. This CDR3 is CASSPTSVADTQYF. Here the CDR3 DNA reads TGTGCCAGCAGCCCAACTAGCGTAGCAGATACGCAGTATTTT.